This TCR beta chain was sequenced for a study of blood T cell repertoires in COVID-19. Looking at the study overall: There were acute and convalescent COVID-19 samples, and they came from the United States, Italy and Spain. PBMCs, B-cell-depleted T cells, or T cells were the source of the cDNA or gDNA that made up the material.

Per the germline V gene, CDR1 is KGHDR and CDR2 is SFDVKD. V dropped 5 bases and J dropped 2; count of bases not matched to a gene: 7. This CDR3 region has 16 residues. In the authors' methods: The assay estimated nucleated cells by amplifying reference gene primers. Profiled with immunoSEQ multiplex PCR; TCRdb holds only in-frame clones, not every one. That table furnishes V, J and clone size, whereas the DNA furnished D and trimming. The sample gives 150,000 to 200,000 clones, around nine tenths of which show up once; roughly an eighth is in the top ten. Patients from Seattle were sampled longitudinally, starting during active infection.

Material: peripheral blood. The V call is TRBV24-1, the J call TRBJ2-3; 9 bases align to TRBD2. The source of this sequence is a woman aged 70-85 years with COVID-19, enrolled during active disease. CDR3 amino acids: CATSGGRALTTDTQYF. The CDR3 DNA reads as TGTGCCACCAGTGGCGGGAGGGCCCTCACCACAGATACGCAGTATTTT.